This TCR beta chain originates from a study of cytomegalovirus exposure and HLA in healthy donors. Vbeta (60) and Jbeta (13) primers were used in the PCR. Sequencing was performed with immunoSEQ multiplex PCR; in TCRdb, only in-frame clones are kept and a portion is missing. Of 110,000 to 150,000 clones in the sample, around 84% were seen once. In regard to this clone: Its target is not known.

General observations from the study: As confirmed in vitro, a few CMV-associated chains were specific for CMV antigens. HLA allele associations emerged for some 16,000 TCR beta sequences in a later analysis, at 0.05 false discovery rate.

V lost 6 bases, J lost 4 bases, and 19 bases lay in between. This CDR3 is 15 amino acids long. The V gene's germline CDR1 is MNHEY and CDR2 SVGAGI. Sequencing input: PBMCs. The clonotype originates from a boy younger than 10 in good health and CMV-seronegative. The rearrangement uses TRBV6-5 and TRBJ2-7, with D possibly being TRBD2 (6 bases). CDR3 in amino acids: CASSQRWSGSYEQYF. The CDR3, as DNA: TGTGCCAGCAGCCAACGTTGGAGCGGGTCATACGAGCAGTACTTC.